Here is one TCR beta chain with its context. Its recognized antigen is unknown. No base quality information exists; no much larger clone differs at one position. These data are taken from a study of OX40 agonist ivuxolimab in advanced cancers. Notes on the research overall: The costimulatory receptor OX40 (CD134) was targeted by ivuxolimab, a fully human IgG2 agonistic monoclonal antibody. Among the approximately 50 dose-escalation patients, 19 had hepatocellular carcinoma, 15 or so melanoma, 9 renal cell carcinoma and 9 head and neck cancer. Intravenous ivuxolimab was administered to patients every 2 weeks at six dose levels: 0.01, 0.1, 0.3, 1.5, 3 and 10 mg/kg. The dose-escalation cohort was almost 85% male with a mean age of approximately 59 years, ranging from roughly 20 to 80. Partial responses occurred in three dose-escalation patients, of whom one had hepatocellular carcinoma and two had cutaneous melanoma. The monotherapy dose-escalation portion (N ≈ 57 patients) of the phase I ivuxolimab trial is reported in the paper. Prior anti-PD-1, anti-PD-L1 or anti-CTLA-4 therapy was permitted, and 40% of dose-escalation patients had received checkpoint inhibitors. The purpose of peripheral TCRbeta sequencing was to test whether ivuxolimab changed TCR sequence diversity and led to clonal T-cell expansion.

The CDR3 runs 13 residues from the cysteine to the phenylalanine. The only DNA kept is the CDR3, 39 bases in frame from the first base. According to the germline V gene, CDR1 reads SGHRS and CDR2 reads YFSETQ. The trial excluded patients who had a history of autoimmune disease or were on systemic immunosuppression. Peripheral blood for TCR sequencing was drawn from every dose cohort at baseline, at cycle 4 day 1 and at cycle 7 day 1. The samples were taken from a phase I, first-in-human, multicenter, open-label dose-escalation trial of ivuxolimab. Adults with locally advanced or metastatic melanoma, renal cell carcinoma, hepatocellular carcinoma or head and neck squamous cell carcinoma were enrolled in the trial. CD4+ and CD8+ T cells were sorted separately from peripheral blood before TCR sequencing. Genomic DNA was extracted from sorted cells for sequencing of the TCRbeta CDR3 region. TCRbeta CDR3 regions were sequenced using the immunoSEQ Assay. This is the immuneACCESS table as TCRdb keeps it, with only in-frame sequences that have V and J called. A part of the clones is gone; compared with another copy, unresolved V genes explain less than half, and the rest is unexplained. The sample records more than 25,000 clones, 87% of which are singletons. Clones ranked in the top ten supply 15% of the sample.

Broader findings and caveats from the paper: Partial responders in the 0.1-3.0 mg/kg groups had among the lowest normalized peripheral clonal expansion, especially among CD8+ T cells. After ivuxolimab, CD8+ T cells had more expanded clones than CD4+ T cells on average. At doses of 0.1 to 3.0 mg/kg, clonal expansion of both CD4+ and CD8+ T cells in blood was seen between baseline and week 6. Low levels of normalized T-cell clonal expansion were also seen in some patients who did not respond. Which antigens the clonally expanded peripheral T cells were specific for was not determined.

This sequence originates from an adult with an advanced solid tumor such as melanoma, head and neck, liver or kidney cancer. This chain is built from TRBV5-1 and TRBJ2-5; TRBD1 aligns with 8 central bases. The tail of the sequence fits TRBJ2-7 better, so the J call may be wrong. The input for sequencing was CD4+ or CD8+ T cells sorted from blood, taken in a trial of the OX40 agonist ivuxolimab. The encoded CDR3 is CASTDRAVNEQYF. The DNA reads TGCGCCAGCACGGACAGGGCTGTCAACGAGCAGTACTTC.